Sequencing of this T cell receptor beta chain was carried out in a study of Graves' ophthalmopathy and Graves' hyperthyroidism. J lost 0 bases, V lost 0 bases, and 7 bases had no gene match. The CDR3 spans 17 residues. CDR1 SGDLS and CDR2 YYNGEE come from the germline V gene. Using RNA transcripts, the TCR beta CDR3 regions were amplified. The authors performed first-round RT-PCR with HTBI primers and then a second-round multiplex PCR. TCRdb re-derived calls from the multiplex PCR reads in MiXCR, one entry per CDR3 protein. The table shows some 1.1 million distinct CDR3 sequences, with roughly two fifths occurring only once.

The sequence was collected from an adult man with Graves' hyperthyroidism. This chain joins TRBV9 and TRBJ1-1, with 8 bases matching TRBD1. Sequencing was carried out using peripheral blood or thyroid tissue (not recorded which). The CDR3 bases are TGTGCCAGCAGCGTAGATCCTCCAGGGGGCTTGAACACTGAAGCTTTCTTT. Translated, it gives CASSVDPPGGLNTEAFF. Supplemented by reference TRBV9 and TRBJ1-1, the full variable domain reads DSGVTQTPKHLITATGQRVTLRCSPRSGDLSVYWYQQSLDQGLQFLIQYYNGEERAKGNILERFSAQQFPDLHSELNLSSLELGDSALYFCASSVDPPGGLNTEAFFGQGTRLTVV.